A single sample gave rise to the 17 T cell receptor beta chains below, sequenced in a study of T cells expressing NK-cell markers. After re-calling the 5' RACE reads, TCRdb lists one entry per CDR3 protein, DNA absent. This repertoire comprises hundreds of thousands of distinct CDR3 sequences; its ten largest clones make up around 3.3%. Sequences were obtained from blood T cells: a sorted CD56 or NKG2C T cell subset, CD4+ or CD8+ T cells, or bulk PBMC T cells (not recorded which). These receptors originate from a man in his late teens or twenties in good health.

The J gene is TRBJ2-3, the V gene TRBV7-3; the D call from TCRdb, TRBD1, cannot be confirmed without DNA. The germline V gene has CDR1 SGHTA and CDR2 FQGTGA. This CDR3 has 14 residues. The CDR3 protein is CASSLAGTADTQYF.

The rearrangement uses TRBV5-1 and TRBJ2-6; TCRdb returns TRBD1, unconfirmable since there is no DNA. This CDR3 region has 16 residues. Germline V gene sequence: CDR1 SGHRS, CDR2 YFSETQ. This CDR3 reads CASRDSPISGANVLTF. Full variable domain (remainder filled in from reference TRBV5-1 and TRBJ2-6): KAGVTQTPRYLIKTRGQQVTLSCSPISGHRSVSWYQQTPGQGLQFLFEYFSETQRNKGNFPGRFSGRQFSNSRSEMNVSTLELGDSALYLCASRDSPISGANVLTFGAGSRLTVL.

The chain has TRBV18 and TRBJ2-1. Germline V gene lookup returns CDR1 KGHSH and CDR2 LQKENI. The CDR3 spans 16 residues. CDR3: CASSHDGQGPYNEQFF.

This rearrangement joins TRBV4-2 to TRBJ2-7; TCRdb names TRBD1, which stays unverified in the absence of DNA. This CDR3 spans 16 amino acids. CDR1 LGHNA and CDR2 YNFKEQ come from the germline V gene. CDR3 region: CASSQTGYGGSYEQYF.

The chain joins TRBV5-1 to TRBJ2-1; TCRdb's D call of TRBD1 is untestable without DNA. The CDR3 has 15 amino acids. CDR1 is SGHRS and CDR2 is YFSETQ in the germline V gene. CDR3 amino acids: CASSLGSWTNNEQFF.

This chain joins TRBV5-6 and TRBJ1-3; there is no DNA to check the TCRdb D call of TRBD1. Germline V CDR1 and CDR2: SGHDT, YYEEEE. CDR3 length: 17 residues. The CDR3 sequence is CASSLAGTGVYGNTIYF.

V gene TRBV2 combines with J gene TRBJ2-5. The CDR3 spans 13 residues. Germline loops: CDR1 SNHLY, CDR2 FYNNEI. The CDR3 sequence is CASSAASWETQYF. Supplemented by reference TRBV2 and TRBJ2-5, the full variable domain reads EPEVTQTPSHQVTQMGQEVILRCVPISNHLYFYWYRQILGQKVEFLVSFYNNEISEKSEIFDDQFSVERPDGSNFTLKIRSTKLEDSAMYFCASSAASWETQYFGPGTRLLVL.

The chain is built from TRBV20-1 and TRBJ2-3; TCRdb's D gene call, TRBD1, goes unchecked for lack of DNA. From germline, CDR1 is DFQATT and CDR2 SNEGSKA (reference sequence). The CDR3 extends over 12 amino acids. The CDR3 sequence is CSARALGHTQYF.

The V gene is TRBV5-5, the J gene TRBJ2-3. The CDR3 is 14 residues long. The germline V gene has CDR1 SGHKS and CDR2 YYEKEE (reference sequence). CDR3: CASSSDAVTDTQYF.

V gene TRBV30 combines with J gene TRBJ2-3; TCRdb names TRBD1, which stays unverified in the absence of DNA. CDR1 GTSNPN and CDR2 SVGIG come from the germline V gene (reference sequence). CDR3 length: 15 amino acids. The CDR3 spells CAWSQRGGRGYTQYF.

The chain links TRBV12-3 or TRBV12-4 to TRBJ1-1; TCRdb's assignment of TRBD1 cannot be checked, as there is no DNA. This CDR3 is built from 12 residues. The chain's CDR3 is CASLRVATEAFF.

This chain links TRBV20-1 with TRBJ2-7. This CDR3 has 12 amino acids. Germline V gene sequence: CDR1 DFQATT, CDR2 SNEGSKA (reference sequence). CDR3 amino acids: CSASSGDYEQYF.

The rearrangement uses TRBV10-3 and TRBJ2-2; absent DNA, TCRdb's TRBD2 call cannot be checked. Germline V gene data show CDR1 as ENHRY and CDR2 as SYGVKD. This CDR3 has 15 amino acids. The CDR3 protein is CAISEDTAGTGELFF.

J is TRBJ1-6 and V is TRBV12-3 or TRBV12-4; TCRdb's assignment of TRBD1 cannot be checked, as there is no DNA. CDR3 length: 14 residues. The CDR3 region is CASSTGQGTSPLHF.

V is TRBV7-9 and J is TRBJ2-1; TCRdb calls TRBD2, which cannot be checked without DNA. This CDR3 has 15 amino acids. CDR1 is SEHNR and CDR2 is FQNEAQ in the germline V gene (reference sequence). Here the CDR3 reads CASSFTSGGYNEQFF.

This chain connects TRBV11-1 to TRBJ2-1; TCRdb's D call, TRBD2, is unchecked because there is no DNA. Germline-derived CDR1 and CDR2 are SGHAT and FQDESV (reference sequence). This CDR3 region has 19 residues. The CDR3 reads CASSLVRFGLAQAGDEQFF.

The rearrangement uses TRBV5-1 and TRBJ2-5; as DNA is missing, the TRBD1 call by TCRdb cannot be tested. From germline, CDR1 is SGHRS and CDR2 YFSETQ. The CDR3 is made up of 17 amino acids. The CDR3 loop reads CASSLDGQGGAQETQYF.